This T cell receptor beta chain was recovered during a study of spatial heterogeneity in lung cancer. The wider study: Alpha-chain sequences were detected in numbers that were consistently lower than beta-chain sequences. Study findings and constraints: In tumors, expanded intratumoral alpha and beta TCR counts tracked mutation counts.

This clonotype was detected ten times or more. What it recognizes is unknown. Time point described: sample taken at primary tumor resection. This CDR3 contains 16 residues. CDR1 and CDR2 from the germline V gene are LGHDT and YNNKEL (reference sequence). With 3 bases clipped from V and 7 bases from J, the junction kept 10 bases outside the gene matches. Every TCR cDNA molecule carried a tag that served as a unique molecular identifier. TCRdb independently ran MiXCR on the 5' RACE reads; one entry per CDR3 protein. The sample yields some 5,000 distinct CDR3 sequences, around 8% seen once. The sample here was lung tumor tissue, taken at surgery. The sequence was obtained from a female donor with early-stage non-small cell lung cancer. The gene calls are TRBV3-1 and TRBJ2-4; 9 nucleotides line up with TRBD2. CDR3 DNA: TGTGCCAGCAGCCACGCCTCAGCGGGGGGTATCAACATTCAGTACTTC. It encodes CASSHASAGGINIQYF. Full variable domain (missing parts from reference TRBV3-1 and TRBJ2-4): DTAVSQTPKYLVTQMGNDKSIKCEQNLGHDTMYWYKQDSKKFLKIMFSYNNKELIINETVPNRFSPKSPDKAHLNLHINSLELGDSAVYFCASSHASAGGINIQYFGAGTRLSVL.